Sequencing of this T cell receptor beta chain was carried out in a study of shared clonotypes between healthy human individuals. Data came from immunoSEQ multiplex PCR; TCRdb stores just in-frame clones and leaves some out. The sample holds 300,000 to 400,000 clones; around 87% are singletons and the top ten take 15% to 20%. Whole-study findings and limits: Sorted-subset sequencing was shown by rarefaction to be incomplete despite large depth.

Of note for this clone: Its antigen remains unidentified.

The germline V gene has CDR1 SGHNT and CDR2 YENEEA. The CDR3 has 15 amino acids. With V trimmed by 5 bases and J by 8 bases, 9 bases remained unmatched. Every donor, a Caucasian adult, lived in Nashville, Tennessee. The sample consisted of memory CD8+ T cells sorted from blood. Subset in this sample: CD45RO+ cells pooled with CCR7-negative TemRA cells. The clonotype was recovered from a young man in good health. The V gene is TRBV11-3, the J gene TRBJ2-1; the match to TRBD1 covers 10 bases. The CDR3: CASSQEGQGFDEQFF. The CDR3 DNA sequence: TGTGCCAGCAGCCAAGAGGGACAGGGGTTCGATGAGCAGTTCTTC.